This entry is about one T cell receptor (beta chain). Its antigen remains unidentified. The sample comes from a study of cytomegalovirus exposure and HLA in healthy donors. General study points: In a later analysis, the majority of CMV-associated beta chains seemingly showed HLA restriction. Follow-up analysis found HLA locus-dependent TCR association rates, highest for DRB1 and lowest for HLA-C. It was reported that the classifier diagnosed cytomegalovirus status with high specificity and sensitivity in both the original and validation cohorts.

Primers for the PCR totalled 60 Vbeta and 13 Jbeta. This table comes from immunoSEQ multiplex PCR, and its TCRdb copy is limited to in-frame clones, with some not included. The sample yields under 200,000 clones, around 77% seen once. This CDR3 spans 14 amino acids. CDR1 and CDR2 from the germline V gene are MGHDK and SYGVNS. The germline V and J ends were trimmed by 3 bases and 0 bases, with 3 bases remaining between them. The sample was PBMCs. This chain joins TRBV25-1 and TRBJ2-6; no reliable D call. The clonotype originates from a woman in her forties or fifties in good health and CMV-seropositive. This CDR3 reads CASSDSSGANVLTF. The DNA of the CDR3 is TGTGCCAGCAGTGACAGCTCTGGGGCCAACGTCCTGACTTTC.